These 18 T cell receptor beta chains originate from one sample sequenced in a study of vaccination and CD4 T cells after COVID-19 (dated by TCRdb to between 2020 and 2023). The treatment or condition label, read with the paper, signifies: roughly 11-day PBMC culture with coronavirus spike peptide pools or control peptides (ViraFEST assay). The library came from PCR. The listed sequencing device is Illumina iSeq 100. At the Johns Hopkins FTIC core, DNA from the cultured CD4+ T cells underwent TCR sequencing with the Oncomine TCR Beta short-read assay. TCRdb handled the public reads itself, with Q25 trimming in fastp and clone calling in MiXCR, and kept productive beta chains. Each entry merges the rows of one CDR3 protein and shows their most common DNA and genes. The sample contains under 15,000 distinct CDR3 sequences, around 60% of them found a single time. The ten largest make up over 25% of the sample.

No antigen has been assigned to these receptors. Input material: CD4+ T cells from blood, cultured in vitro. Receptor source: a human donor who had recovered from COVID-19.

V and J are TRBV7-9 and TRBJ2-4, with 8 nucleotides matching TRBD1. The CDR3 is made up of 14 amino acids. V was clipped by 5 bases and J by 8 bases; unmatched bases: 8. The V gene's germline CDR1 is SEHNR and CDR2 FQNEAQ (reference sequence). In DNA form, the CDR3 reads TGTGCCAGCAGCCCCGGACAGGGTTTGGACATTCAGTACTTC. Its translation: CASSPGQGLDIQYF.

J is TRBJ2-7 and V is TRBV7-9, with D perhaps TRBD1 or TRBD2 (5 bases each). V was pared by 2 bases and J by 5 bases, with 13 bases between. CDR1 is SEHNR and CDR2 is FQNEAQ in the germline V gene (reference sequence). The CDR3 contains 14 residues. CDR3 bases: TGTGCCAGCAGCTTAAGGTGGGGGTCTGACGAGCAGTACTTC. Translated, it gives CASSLRWGSDEQYF.

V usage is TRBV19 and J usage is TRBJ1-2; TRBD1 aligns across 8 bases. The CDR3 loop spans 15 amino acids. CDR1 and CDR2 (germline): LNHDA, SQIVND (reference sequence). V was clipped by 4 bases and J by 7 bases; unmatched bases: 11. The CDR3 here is CASSTTGQALGGYTF. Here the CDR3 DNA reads TGTGCCAGTAGTACTACGGGACAGGCCTTGGGTGGCTACACCTTC.

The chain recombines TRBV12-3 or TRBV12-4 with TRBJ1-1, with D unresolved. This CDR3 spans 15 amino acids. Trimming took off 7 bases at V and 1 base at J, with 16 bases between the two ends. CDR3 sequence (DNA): TGTGCCAGCACTAGAGGAGACTCAAGGAACACTGAAGCTTTCTTT. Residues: CASTRGDSRNTEAFF.

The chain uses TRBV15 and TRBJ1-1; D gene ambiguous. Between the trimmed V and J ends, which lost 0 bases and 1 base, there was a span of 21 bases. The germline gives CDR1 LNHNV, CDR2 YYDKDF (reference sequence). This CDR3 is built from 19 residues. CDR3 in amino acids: CATSRDSRGIGLGNTEAFF. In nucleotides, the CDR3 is TGTGCCACCAGCAGAGATTCGCGCGGTATTGGACTCGGGAACACTGAAGCTTTCTTT.

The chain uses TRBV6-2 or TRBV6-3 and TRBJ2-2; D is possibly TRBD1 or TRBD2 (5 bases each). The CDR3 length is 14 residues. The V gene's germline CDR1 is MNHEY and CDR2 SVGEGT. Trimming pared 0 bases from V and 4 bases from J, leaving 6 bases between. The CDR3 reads CASSYSRGTGELFF. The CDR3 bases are TGTGCCAGCAGTTACTCGAGGGGCACCGGGGAGCTGTTTTTT.

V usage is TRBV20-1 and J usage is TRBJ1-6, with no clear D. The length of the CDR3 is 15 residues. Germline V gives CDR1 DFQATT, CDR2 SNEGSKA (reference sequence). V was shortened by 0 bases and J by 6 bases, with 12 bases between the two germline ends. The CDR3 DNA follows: TGCAGTGCTAGAGATCTGGGGAAACCTAATTCACCCCTCCACTTT. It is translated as CSARDLGKPNSPLHF.

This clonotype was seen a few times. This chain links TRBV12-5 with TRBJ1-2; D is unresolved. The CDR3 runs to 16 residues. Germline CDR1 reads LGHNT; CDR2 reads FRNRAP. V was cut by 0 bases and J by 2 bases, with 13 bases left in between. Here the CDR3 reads CASGLVLPRRNYGYTF. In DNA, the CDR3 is TGTGCTAGTGGTTTGGTACTGCCCAGAAGAAACTATGGCTACACCTTC.

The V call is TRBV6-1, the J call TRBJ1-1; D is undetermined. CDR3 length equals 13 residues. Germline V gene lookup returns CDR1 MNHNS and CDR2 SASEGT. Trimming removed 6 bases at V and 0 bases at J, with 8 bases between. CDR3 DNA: TGTGCCAGCAGGGCCATGCTGAACACTGAAGCTTTCTTT. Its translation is CASRAMLNTEAFF.

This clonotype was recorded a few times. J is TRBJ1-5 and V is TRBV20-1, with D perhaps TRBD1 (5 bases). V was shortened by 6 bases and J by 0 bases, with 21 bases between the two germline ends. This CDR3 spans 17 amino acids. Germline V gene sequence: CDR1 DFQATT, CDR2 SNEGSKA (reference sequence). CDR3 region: CSALPAGRTYSNQPQHF. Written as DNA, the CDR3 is TGCAGTGCGCTTCCGGCGGGGCGGACCTATAGCAATCAGCCCCAGCATTTT.

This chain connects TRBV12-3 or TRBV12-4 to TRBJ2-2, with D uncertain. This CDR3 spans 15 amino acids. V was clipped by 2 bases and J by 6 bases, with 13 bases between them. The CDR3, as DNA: TGTGCCAGCAGTTTAAGAAGGACCACTGCCGGGGAGCTGTTTTTT. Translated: CASSLRRTTAGELFF.

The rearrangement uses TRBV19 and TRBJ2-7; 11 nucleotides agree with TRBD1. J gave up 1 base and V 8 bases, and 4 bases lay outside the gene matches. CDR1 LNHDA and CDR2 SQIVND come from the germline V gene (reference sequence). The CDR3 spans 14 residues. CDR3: CASRGQGASYEQYF. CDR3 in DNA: TGTGCCAGTCGAGGACAGGGGGCTTCCTACGAGCAGTACTTC.

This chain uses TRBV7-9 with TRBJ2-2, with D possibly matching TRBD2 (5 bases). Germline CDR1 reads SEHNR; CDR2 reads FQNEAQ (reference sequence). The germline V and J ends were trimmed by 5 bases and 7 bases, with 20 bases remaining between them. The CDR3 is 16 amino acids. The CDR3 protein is CASSPGGLPEVGELFF. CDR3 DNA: TGTGCCAGCAGCCCCGGAGGACTGCCGGAGGTCGGGGAGCTGTTTTTT.

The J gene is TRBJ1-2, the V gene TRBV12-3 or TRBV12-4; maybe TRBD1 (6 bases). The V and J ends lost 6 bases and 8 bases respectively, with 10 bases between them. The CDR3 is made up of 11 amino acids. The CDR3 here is CASSGQRGYTF. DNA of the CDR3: TGTGCCAGCAGCGGACAGCGGGGCTACACCTTC.

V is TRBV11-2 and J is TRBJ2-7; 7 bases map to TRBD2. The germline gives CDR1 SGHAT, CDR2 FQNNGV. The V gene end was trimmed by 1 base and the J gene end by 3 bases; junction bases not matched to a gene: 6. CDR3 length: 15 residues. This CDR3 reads CASSLGRGRGYEQYF. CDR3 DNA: TGTGCCAGCAGCTTAGGTCGGGGGAGGGGCTACGAGCAGTACTTC.

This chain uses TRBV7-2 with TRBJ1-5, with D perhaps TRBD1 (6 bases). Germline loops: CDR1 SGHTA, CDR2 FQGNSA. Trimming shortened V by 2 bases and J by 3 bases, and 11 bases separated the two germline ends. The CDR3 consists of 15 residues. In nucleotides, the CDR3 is TGTGCCAGCAGCTTATATGGACAGCCCAATCAGCCCCAGCATTTT. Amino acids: CASSLYGQPNQPQHF.

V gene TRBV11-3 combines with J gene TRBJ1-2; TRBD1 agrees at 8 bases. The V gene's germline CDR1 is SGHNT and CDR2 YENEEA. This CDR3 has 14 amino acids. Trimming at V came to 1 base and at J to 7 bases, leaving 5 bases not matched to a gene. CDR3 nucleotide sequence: TGTGCCAGCAGCTTAGGGACAGGGTTGGCTGGCTACACCTTC. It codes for CASSLGTGLAGYTF.

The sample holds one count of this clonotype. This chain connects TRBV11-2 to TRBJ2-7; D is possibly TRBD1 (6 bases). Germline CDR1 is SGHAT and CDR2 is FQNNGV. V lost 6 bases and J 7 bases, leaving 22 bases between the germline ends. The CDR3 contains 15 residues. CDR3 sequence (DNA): TGTGCCAGCAGGCAAGACAGGTGGAGGTCCGGGGAGCAGTACTTC. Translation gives CASRQDRWRSGEQYF.